This paragraph covers one T cell receptor beta chain sequence. This clone was observed a handful of times. The specificity of this receptor is unknown. No much larger clone is present one base from it, and per-base qualities are unavailable. Amplification of TCRbeta CDR3 regions relied on the immunoSEQ bias-controlled multiplex PCR, followed by high-throughput sequencing. The paper's processing steps were these. CDR3 sequences were collapsed and filtered by the immunoSEQ vendor pipeline to quantify abundance and frequency of each unique TCRbeta CDR3. Dominant CDR3 amino acid sequences were clustered with SARS-CoV-2-specific ImmuneCODE TCRbeta sequences by CD-HIT at a 90% global sequence identity threshold. A clone was classed as hyperexpanded at a frequency of 0.1 to 1 and as large at a frequency of 0.01 to 0.1. The CDR3 amino acid sequences and the V and J gene assignments of the dominant clones were confirmed with MiXCR. The R stringdist package was used to calculate Levenshtein distances between the patient clonotypes and the ImmuneCODE hits. TCRdb holds this immuneACCESS table with in-frame rearrangements only. Some clones are missing; in checked studies, unresolved V genes explain under half, and the rest has no known cause. V and J calls and clone size are copied from that table; D and trimming were computed from the DNA. For this sample the table gives 10,000 to 13,000 clones, of which about 80% were detected only once. Jointly, the top ten make up 29% of the sample.

The data derive from a study of T cell repertoires in MIS-A myocarditis (dated by TCRdb to the early 2020s). Based on the germline V gene, the CDR1 and CDR2 sequences are LGHNT and FRNRAP. Trimming takes 6 bases from V and 5 bases from J, and the germline ends sit 14 bases apart. From the cysteine through the phenylalanine, the CDR3 covers 13 amino acids. Kept here is only the CDR3 DNA, which spans 39 bases and is read in frame from base 1. The QIAamp DNA FFPE kit was used to extract genomic DNA from formalin-fixed paraffin-embedded autopsy tissue. What was sequenced was right ventricle heart tissue obtained at autopsy. What this sample's cell subset or site label stands for: cardiac tissue sample (left or right ventricle, interventricular septum, or pericardium). The rearrangement joined TRBV12-5 to TRBJ2-7; the D gene is perhaps TRBD1 or TRBD2, as each covers 5 bases. This TCR derives from a man aged 18 to 30 with fulminant myocarditis from multisystem inflammatory syndrome in adults (MIS-A) after COVID-19. The CDR3 loop reads CASGMTVGNEQYF. The DNA is as follows: TGTGCTAGTGGAATGACAGTCGGGAACGAGCAGTACTTC.